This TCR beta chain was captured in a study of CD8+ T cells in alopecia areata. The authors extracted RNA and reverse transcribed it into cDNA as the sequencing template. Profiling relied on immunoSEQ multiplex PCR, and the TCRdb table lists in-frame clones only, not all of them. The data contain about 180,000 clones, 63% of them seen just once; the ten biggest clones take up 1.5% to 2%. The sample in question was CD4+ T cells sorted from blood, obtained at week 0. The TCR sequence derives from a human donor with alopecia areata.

CDR3 in DNA: TGTGCCAGCACCTTCAGCAACCGGGGGACTGAAGCTTTCTTT. Translating gives CASTFSNRGTEAFF. The rearrangement links TRBV7-2 to TRBJ1-1; D is possibly TRBD1 (5 bases). CDR1 is SGHTA, CDR2 FQGNSA, per germline. CDR3 length: 14 amino acids. V was pared by 7 bases and J by 5 bases, with 17 bases between.